The subject of this entry is one T cell receptor (beta chain). The data are from a study of sequential checkpoint blockade in melanoma. Study in general: After both sequences, patients received maintenance nivolumab. DNA from 91 pretreatment tumor samples underwent TCRβ immunosequencing.

Trimming pared 7 bases from V and 5 bases from J, leaving 18 bases between. CDR1 is SQVTM and CDR2 is ANQGSEA in the germline V gene. This CDR3 is built from 14 residues. Sequenced by immunoSEQ multiplex PCR; TCRdb stores in-frame clones only, minus some. The table includes several thousand clones, about a fifth detected once. Treatment: randomized to nivolumab then ipilimumab (arm A) or the reverse (arm B). The TCR comes from a human donor with melanoma. Sample: tumor tissue (inferred from file names), taken from a patient given nivolumab and ipilimumab in sequence. This chain links TRBV29-1 with TRBJ2-1; D might be TRBD1 (6 bases). CDR3 in amino acids: CSAQRRTADNEQFF. The CDR3 coding sequence is TGCAGCGCCCAACGTAGGACAGCCGACAATGAGCAGTTCTTC.